This TCR beta chain derives from a study of cytomegalovirus exposure and HLA in healthy donors. Study outcomes and limitations: Later analysis identified several of the most significant clusters that appeared linked to common viral pathogens.

The table lists this clone with a few counts. The antigen remains unidentified. PCR primers comprised 60 Vbeta and 13 Jbeta primers. This table comes from immunoSEQ multiplex PCR, and its TCRdb copy is limited to in-frame clones, with some not included. The sample consists of around 190,000 clones, 80% of them appearing once. Material: PBMCs. This TCR came from a woman in her forties in good health and CMV-seronegative.

This CDR3 reads CAWPTGTRFYEQYV. The CDR3 coding sequence is TGTGCCTGGCCTACCGGGACTAGATTTTACGAGCAGTACGTC. The V call is TRBV30, the J call TRBJ2-7; TRBD2 matches 8 bases. V dropped 5 bases and J dropped 4; count of bases not matched to a gene: 10. This CDR3 region has 14 residues. CDR1 and CDR2 from the germline V gene are GTSNPN and SVGIG (reference sequence).